These 5 T cell receptor beta chains share one sample of origin, sequenced in a study of T cell responses to AZD1222 COVID-19 vaccine. The data were produced by immunoSEQ multiplex PCR, yet TCRdb's version contains in-frame clones alone and is incomplete. This sample has 85,000 to 110,000 clones; roughly 91% occur once, and the top ten carry 45% to 50%. The sequencing used peripheral blood, collected on day 0 of AZD1222 vaccination. Receptors were obtained from an adult in good health.

The chain uses TRBV19 and TRBJ1-6; the match to TRBD1 covers 11 bases. The CDR3 consists of 16 residues. The V segment lost 6 bases and the J segment 5 bases; nucleotides outside the gene matches: 6. Germline V CDR1 and CDR2: LNHDA, SQIVND (reference sequence). CDR3 bases: TGTGCCAGTAGCCGGGGGACAGGGGGGGATAATTCACCCCTCCACTTT. Residues: CASSRGTGGDNSPLHF.

The rearrangement links TRBV6-5 to TRBJ2-1; maybe TRBD1 (5 bases). Germline values: CDR1 MNHEY, CDR2 SVGAGI. V was shortened by 6 bases and J by 3 bases, with 12 bases between the two germline ends. The length of the CDR3 is 14 residues. The CDR3 nucleotides are TGTGCCAGCAGGAAGGGGCAGAGCTACAATGAGCAGTTCTTC. Amino acid sequence: CASRKGQSYNEQFF.

The chain combines TRBV4-3 with TRBJ1-1, with a weak D call TRBD1 (6 bases). This CDR3 region has 16 residues. Germline CDR1 is LGHNA and CDR2 is YSLEER. V dropped 0 bases and J dropped 11 bases, with 22 bases sitting between them. The CDR3 nucleotides are TGCGCCAGCAGCCAAGAACGGACCCTTAACAGGGCAGGGGCTTTCTTT. This gives the protein CASSQERTLNRAGAFF.

The chain has TRBV3-1 (or the pseudogene TRBV3-2) and TRBJ1-1; 8 nucleotides match TRBD1. The CDR3 extends over 14 amino acids. J was trimmed by 1 base and V by 6 bases; bases with no gene match: 4. Per germline, CDR1 LGHDT and CDR2 YNNKEL (reference sequence). CDR3 DNA sequence: TGTGCCAGCAGGGCAGGGGGCGCGAACACTGAAGCTTTCTTT. Protein sequence: CASRAGGANTEAFF.

The gene calls are TRBV5-1 and TRBJ2-1; TRBD2 aligns across 8 bases. Germline trimming cut 3 bases from V and 5 bases from J; bases unmatched to any gene: 7. The CDR3 length is 15 residues. The germline gives CDR1 SGHRS, CDR2 YFSETQ. The CDR3 region is CASSSDGTRNNEQFF. In nucleotides, the CDR3 is TGCGCCAGCAGCTCGGACGGGACTAGGAACAATGAGCAGTTCTTC.